The 13 T cell receptor beta chains below all came from one sample that was sequenced in a study of cytomegalovirus exposure and HLA in healthy donors. This PCR relied on a set of 60 Vbeta primers and 13 Jbeta primers. Assay: immunoSEQ multiplex PCR; the TCRdb copy retains only in-frame clones and omits some. This sample has roughly 110,000 clones, with roughly 87% found just once. Sequencing used PBMCs. Receptors originate from a man aged 25-45 years in good health and CMV-seropositive.

The V gene is TRBV7-2, the J gene TRBJ2-7, with D possibly being TRBD1 (6 bases). Between the trimmed V and J ends, which lost 6 bases and 4 bases, there was a span of 16 bases. Germline assignment: CDR1 SGHTA and CDR2 FQGNSA. There are 14 residues in the CDR3. The CDR3, as DNA: TGTGCCAGCAGTGTTGAGGGGGTACTATACGAGCAGTACTTC. Protein: CASSVEGVLYEQYF.

This clone was recorded only once. The rearrangement uses TRBV6-5 and TRBJ2-7; TRBD2 matches at 7 bases. The CDR3 has 13 residues. V lost 7 bases and J lost 4; bases outside the gene matches: 7. CDR1 MNHEY and CDR2 SVGAGI come from the germline V gene. The CDR3 is CASIRAGDYEQYF. In nucleotides, the CDR3 is TGTGCCAGCATTCGGGCGGGGGATTACGAGCAGTACTTC.

The chain links TRBV5-4 to TRBJ2-2; TRBD2 matches 16 bases. The V gene's germline CDR1 is SGHNT and CDR2 YYREEE (reference sequence). The CDR3 covers 20 residues. The ends lost 4 bases at V and 7 bases at J; junction bases unmatched: 16. The CDR3 DNA reads TGTGCCAGCAGCCGCGACCCCGGGACTAGCGGGGGGGGAACCAACGGGGAGCTGTTTTTT. Protein: CASSRDPGTSGGGTNGELFF.

This sequence joins TRBV30 and TRBJ2-7; 8 bases map to TRBD2. In germline, CDR1 is GTSNPN, CDR2 SVGIG (reference sequence). With 0 bases clipped from V and 2 bases from J, the junction kept 12 bases outside the gene matches. The CDR3 covers 17 residues. CDR3 DNA: TGTGCCTGGAGTGTCGGAGCGGGGGCGTCCCTAGCCTACGAGCAGTACTTC. Amino acids: CAWSVGAGASLAYEQYF.

V usage is TRBV6-5 and J usage is TRBJ1-1; D not resolved. CDR1 is MNHEY and CDR2 is SVGAGI in the germline V gene. The length of the CDR3 is 15 residues. The V end lost 0 bases, the J end lost 5 bases, and 13 bases lay between the germline ends. This CDR3 is CASSYSWQTGTEAFF. The CDR3, as DNA: TGTGCCAGCAGTTACTCCTGGCAGACTGGTACTGAAGCTTTCTTT.

The CDR3 protein is CASSRGYGYTF. The CDR3 DNA is TGTGCCAGCTCCCGGGGCTATGGCTACACCTTC. The J gene is TRBJ1-2, the V gene TRBV4-2, with D hard to call. In germline, CDR1 is LGHNA, CDR2 YNFKEQ. The CDR3 runs to 11 residues. The V and J ends lost 8 bases and 4 bases respectively, with 8 bases between them.

The chain joins TRBV6-4 to TRBJ1-1; TRBD1 matches 7 bases. The V and J ends lost 4 bases and 5 bases, in that order; junction bases with no gene match: 7. Germline lookup yields CDR1 MRHNA and CDR2 SNTAGT. There are 14 residues in the CDR3. The CDR3 loop is CASSAQGEGTEAFF. The CDR3 DNA is TGTGCCAGCAGTGCGCAGGGGGAAGGGACTGAAGCTTTCTTT.

The chain has TRBV7-9 and TRBJ2-7; 8 nucleotides line up with TRBD2. Trimming removed 7 bases from V and 3 bases from J; junction bases left unmatched: 5. CDR1 is SEHNR and CDR2 is FQNEAQ in the germline V gene (reference sequence). The CDR3 length is 13 residues. The CDR3 bases are TGTGCCAGCACAATCGCGGGGGGCTACGAGCAGTACTTC. Protein sequence: CASTIAGGYEQYF.

This clone was picked up a small number of times. The chain couples TRBV5-6 to TRBJ2-2, with a weak D call TRBD1 (6 bases). V lost 0 bases, J lost 5 bases, and 11 bases lay in between. This CDR3 spans 15 amino acids. Germline V gene data show CDR1 as SGHDT and CDR2 as YYEEEE. The CDR3 DNA follows: TGTGCCAGCAGCTTGGGACAGGTCGGGACCGGGGAGCTGTTTTTT. This translates into CASSLGQVGTGELFF.

This clone was observed once. This chain connects TRBV6-1 to TRBJ1-1, with D perhaps TRBD1 (5 bases). Looked up from germline, CDR1 is MNHNS and CDR2 is SASEGT. V lost 6 bases and J lost 7, with 21 bases in between. The CDR3 spans 15 residues. The CDR3 loop reads CASSLTSMGTGEAFF. The CDR3 DNA is TGTGCCAGCAGCCTAACGTCGATGGGAACAGGTGAAGCTTTCTTT.

The chain carries TRBV2 and TRBJ1-5; 11 nucleotides agree with TRBD1. CDR1 is SNHLY and CDR2 is FYNNEI in the germline V gene. Germline trimming cut 4 bases from V and 2 bases from J; bases unmatched to any gene: 4. The CDR3 runs 16 residues. As DNA, the CDR3 is TGTGCCAGCAGTGCCGGGACAGGGGGTGGCAATCAGCCCCAGCATTTT. It is translated as CASSAGTGGGNQPQHF.

As for this clone: One end of the junction fails to match germline, which may point to a read error. V is TRBV4-1 and J is TRBJ2-7, with 10 bases lining up with TRBD2. The CDR3 has 14 amino acids. Germline CDR1 reads MGHRA; CDR2 reads YSYEKL. In nucleotides, the CDR3 is TGCGCCAGCAGGCAAGCGGGGGGGCCAAGAGAGCAGTACTTC. This sequence encodes CASRQAGGPREQYF.

V is TRBV6-4 and J is TRBJ1-2, with a possible D match to TRBD1 (6 bases). CDR3 length: 13 residues. Germline V gene lookup returns CDR1 MRHNA and CDR2 SNTAGT. V was shortened by 5 bases and J by 2 bases, with 9 bases between the two germline ends. CDR3 in amino acids: CASSYDRNYGYTF. DNA of the CDR3: TGTGCCAGCAGTTACGACAGGAACTATGGCTACACCTTC.